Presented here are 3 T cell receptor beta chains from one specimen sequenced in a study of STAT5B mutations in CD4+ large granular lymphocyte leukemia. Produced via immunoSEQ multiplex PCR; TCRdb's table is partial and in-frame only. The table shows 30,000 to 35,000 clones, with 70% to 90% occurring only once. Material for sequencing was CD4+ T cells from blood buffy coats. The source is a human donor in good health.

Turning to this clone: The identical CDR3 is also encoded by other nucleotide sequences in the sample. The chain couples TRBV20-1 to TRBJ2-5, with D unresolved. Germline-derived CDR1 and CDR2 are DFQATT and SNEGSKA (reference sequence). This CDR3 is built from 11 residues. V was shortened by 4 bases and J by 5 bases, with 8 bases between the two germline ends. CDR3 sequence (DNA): TGCAGTGCTACGGCTCGGGAGACCCAGTACTTC. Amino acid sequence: CSATARETQYF.

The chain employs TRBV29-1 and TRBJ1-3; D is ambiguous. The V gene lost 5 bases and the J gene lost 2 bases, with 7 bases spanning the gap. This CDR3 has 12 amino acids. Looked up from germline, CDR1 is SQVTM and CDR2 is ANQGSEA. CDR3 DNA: TGCAGCGTTCTTGTCCCTGGAAACACCATATATTTT. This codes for CSVLVPGNTIYF.

The CDR3 coding sequence is TGTGCCAGCCACCCCAGTCGGGGCGTCGGGAACACCATATATTTT. Translating gives CASHPSRGVGNTIYF. This chain uses TRBV28 with TRBJ1-3, with TRBD1 as a possible D gene (5 bases). CDR1 is MDHEN, CDR2 SYDVKM, per germline. The CDR3 runs to 15 residues. V lost 8 bases and J 7 bases, leaving 21 bases between the germline ends.